This record looks at one TCR beta chain sequence and its context. Its antigen is unknown. Time point indicated: newly diagnosed GD, antithyroid drugs for less than 3 months. There was RNA extracted from PBMCs, and the TCR library was made from it. This sample is drawn from a study of regulatory T cells in long-lasting Graves disease. Study-level results: Only peripheral blood was studied, not thyroid tissue.

CDR3 regions were amplified by Arm-PCR using iRepertoire HTBI primers to build TCR beta libraries. TCRdb re-derived calls from the multiplex PCR reads in MiXCR, one entry per CDR3 protein. This table has roughly 530,000 distinct CDR3 sequences, roughly a sixth appearing once. The CDR3 totals 14 residues. The V and J ends lost 4 bases and 6 bases respectively, with 16 bases between them. CDR1 and CDR2 (germline): MGHRA, YSYEKL. The same data also went into a second study, on T cells in Graves' hyperthyroidism and ophthalmopathy. That report notes: Patients showing uncontrolled infection, other autoimmune disease, pregnancy or lactation were ineligible. First-round RT-PCR with HTBI primers amplified the TCR CDR3 region. In the blood, most expanded thyroid clonotypes above 0.001 appeared as well.

The TCR originated in a woman aged 35-65 years with Graves disease. This material consisted of peripheral blood mononuclear cells (PBMCs), taken at new diagnosis, from a patient treated with antithyroid drugs. The chain uses TRBV4-1 and TRBJ2-7; D might be TRBD1 (5 bases). CDR3 nucleotide sequence: TGCGCCAGCAGCCCGGACATTCGCCCCGTCGAGCAGTACTTC. This codes for CASSPDIRPVEQYF.